The 14 T cell receptor beta chains below were found in one sample sequenced in a study of graft-versus-host responses after intestinal transplantation. Profiled with immunoSEQ multiplex PCR; TCRdb holds only in-frame clones, not every one. The sample contains about 97,000 clones, 90% to 95% of which appear only once. What these receptors recognize is not known. Sequencing was performed on unstimulated CD4+ T cells sorted from spleen or lymph node cells, taken before transplant. The receptors stem from a human donor who was the organ donor for an intestinal transplant.

The V and J genes are TRBV4-2 and TRBJ1-6, with D maybe TRBD1 (6 bases). Germline V gene data show CDR1 as LGHNA and CDR2 as YNFKEQ. With 1 base removed from V and 6 bases from J, the gap between germline ends came to 16 bases. CDR3 length equals 17 residues. CDR3 amino acids: CASSQVAGASPNSPLHF. The CDR3 bases are TGTGCCAGCAGCCAAGTGGCGGGGGCCAGCCCTAATTCACCCCTCCACTTT.

This chain links TRBV4-2 with TRBJ2-5; maybe TRBD2 (7 bases). V lost 5 bases, J lost 5 bases, and 15 bases lay in between. The CDR3 is made up of 14 amino acids. Germline V gene data show CDR1 as LGHNA and CDR2 as YNFKEQ. Here the CDR3 reads CASSKRGRAETQYF. Here the CDR3 DNA reads TGTGCCAGCAGCAAGAGGGGGAGGGCTGAGACCCAGTACTTC.

This chain uses TRBV9 with TRBJ2-5; a weak D match, TRBD2 (7 bases). The CDR3 length is 15 residues. Trimming shortened V by 5 bases and J by 2 bases, and 16 bases separated the two germline ends. Germline V gives CDR1 SGDLS, CDR2 YYNGEE. The CDR3, as DNA: TGTGCCAGCAGTGTGGCAGCGGGGACACAAGAGACCCAGTACTTC. Its protein is CASSVAAGTQETQYF.

V usage is TRBV7-6 and J usage is TRBJ2-3; 7 positions match TRBD2. The CDR3 has 14 residues. The ends lost 4 bases at V and 5 bases at J; junction bases unmatched: 6. Germline CDR1 SGHVS, CDR2 FNYEAQ. CDR3 nucleotides: TGTGCCAGCAGCTACGGACTAGTCGAAGATACGCAGTATTTT. This codes for CASSYGLVEDTQYF.

V and J are TRBV19 and TRBJ1-5; 10 nucleotides align to TRBD1. The V gene's germline CDR1 is LNHDA and CDR2 SQIVND (reference sequence). V trimming: 5 bases; J trimming: 6 bases; junction bases outside the gene matches: 10. The length of the CDR3 is 16 residues. CDR3 amino acids: CASSRQGAVSTQPQHF. CDR3 nucleotide sequence: TGTGCCAGTAGTCGACAGGGGGCTGTGTCAACTCAGCCCCAGCATTTT.

DNA of the CDR3: TGCGCCAGCAGCCAAGTAGCACCAGGGGGCTTTCGTAGAAAACTGTTTTTT. This translates into CASSQVAPGGFRRKLFF. The chain couples TRBV4-3 to TRBJ1-4, with 8 bases fitting TRBD1. J was trimmed by 10 bases and V by 1 base; bases with no gene match: 14. CDR1 LGHNA and CDR2 YSLEER come from the germline V gene. The CDR3 runs to 17 residues.

CDR3 DNA: TGCGCCAGCAGCCAAGTGCTGCCGGGACTAGCGGGTGCAGGGCAGTACTTC. It encodes CASSQVLPGLAGAGQYF. The chain carries TRBV4-1 and TRBJ2-7, with 12 bases identical to TRBD2. This CDR3 contains 17 residues. With 1 base clipped from V and 9 bases from J, the junction kept 13 bases outside the gene matches. Germline CDR1 reads MGHRA; CDR2 reads YSYEKL.

V gene TRBV19 combines with J gene TRBJ1-2; D unresolved. Trimming stripped 4 bases from V and 2 bases from J, with 14 bases between. The CDR3 has 15 residues. From germline, CDR1 is LNHDA and CDR2 SQIVND (reference sequence). The CDR3 bases are TGTGCCAGTAGTAACCACAGAGAACACAACTATGGCTACACCTTC. It yields the protein CASSNHREHNYGYTF.

The genes are TRBV6-5 and TRBJ2-7; 8 bases are shared with TRBD2. Germline V gene lookup returns CDR1 MNHEY and CDR2 SVGAGI. CDR3 length: 15 amino acids. V shed 7 bases and J 5 bases; nucleotides not matched to a gene: 13. CDR3 region: CASTPGGGQINEQYF. CDR3 DNA sequence: TGTGCCAGCACCCCCGGGGGGGGGCAAATCAACGAGCAGTACTTC.

V usage is TRBV5-4 and J usage is TRBJ2-3; unclear D gene. This CDR3 is 16 amino acids long. V was pared by 1 base and J by 0 bases, with 12 bases between. The germline gives CDR1 SGHNT, CDR2 YYREEE (reference sequence). The CDR3 nucleotides are TGTGCCAGCAGCTTGACAGAGCTTGCTAGCACAGATACGCAGTATTTT. Translation gives CASSLTELASTDTQYF.

The CDR3 spells CASSLRSRETQYF. The CDR3 nucleotides are TGTGCCAGCAGCCTTCGTTCCCGGGAGACCCAGTACTTC. The gene calls are TRBV7-3 and TRBJ2-5; no clear D. The length of the CDR3 is 13 residues. V shed 5 bases and J shed 5 bases, with 12 bases lying between them. The V gene's germline CDR1 is SGHTA and CDR2 FQGTGA. The full variable domain, completed using reference TRBV7-3 and TRBJ2-5, is GAGVSQTPSNKVTEKGKYVELRCDPISGHTALYWYRQSLGQGPEFLIYFQGTGAADDSGLPNDRFFAVRPEGSVSTLKIQRTERGDSAVYLCASSLRSRETQYFGPGTRLLVL.

The chain couples TRBV4-1 to TRBJ1-6; a weak D match, TRBD1 (5 bases). The germline V and J ends were trimmed by 5 bases and 0 bases, with 11 bases remaining between them. From germline, CDR1 is MGHRA and CDR2 YSYEKL. The CDR3 extends over 16 amino acids. CDR3 residues: CASSSRVDSYNSPLHF. Written as DNA, the CDR3 is TGCGCCAGCAGCTCCAGGGTAGACTCCTATAATTCACCCCTCCACTTT.

This chain joins TRBV4-2 and TRBJ2-5, with 10 nucleotides matching TRBD2. Germline CDR1 and CDR2: LGHNA and YNFKEQ. The J segment lost 5 bases and the V segment lost 0 bases, leaving 12 bases of the junction unmatched. This CDR3 has 18 residues. The CDR3 DNA reads as TGTGCCAGCAGCCAAGATCTCGGAGCGGGGGGGCCTGGGGAGACCCAGTACTTC. Protein: CASSQDLGAGGPGETQYF.

The genes are TRBV7-3 and TRBJ2-1; 10 bases match TRBD2. V lost 5 bases to trimming and J lost 11 bases; unmatched junction nucleotides: 12. The CDR3 runs 15 residues. The V gene's germline CDR1 is SGHTA and CDR2 FQGTGA. The CDR3 DNA follows: TGTGCCAGCAGCACCGCTAGCGGGGGAGGTTATCAGCAGTTCTTC. It translates to CASSTASGGGYQQFF.